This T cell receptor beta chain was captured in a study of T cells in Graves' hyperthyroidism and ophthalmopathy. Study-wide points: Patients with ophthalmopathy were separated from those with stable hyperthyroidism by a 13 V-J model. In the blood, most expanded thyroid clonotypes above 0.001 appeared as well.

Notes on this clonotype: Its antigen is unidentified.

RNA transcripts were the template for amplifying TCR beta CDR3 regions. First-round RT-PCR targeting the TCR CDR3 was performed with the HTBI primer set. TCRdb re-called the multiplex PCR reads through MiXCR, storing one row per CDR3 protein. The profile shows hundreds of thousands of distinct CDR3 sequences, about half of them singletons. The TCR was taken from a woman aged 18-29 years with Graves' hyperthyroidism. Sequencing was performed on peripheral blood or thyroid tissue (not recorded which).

CDR3 protein: CASSPPFRRPEQYF. CDR3 bases: TGCGCCAGCAGTCCACCCTTCAGGAGGCCCGAGCAGTACTTC. The rearrangement links TRBV4-3 to TRBJ2-7; possibly TRBD2 for D (5 bases). This CDR3 comprises 14 residues. Germline values: CDR1 LGHNA, CDR2 YSLEER. V was shortened by 6 bases and J by 6 bases, with 18 bases between the two germline ends.